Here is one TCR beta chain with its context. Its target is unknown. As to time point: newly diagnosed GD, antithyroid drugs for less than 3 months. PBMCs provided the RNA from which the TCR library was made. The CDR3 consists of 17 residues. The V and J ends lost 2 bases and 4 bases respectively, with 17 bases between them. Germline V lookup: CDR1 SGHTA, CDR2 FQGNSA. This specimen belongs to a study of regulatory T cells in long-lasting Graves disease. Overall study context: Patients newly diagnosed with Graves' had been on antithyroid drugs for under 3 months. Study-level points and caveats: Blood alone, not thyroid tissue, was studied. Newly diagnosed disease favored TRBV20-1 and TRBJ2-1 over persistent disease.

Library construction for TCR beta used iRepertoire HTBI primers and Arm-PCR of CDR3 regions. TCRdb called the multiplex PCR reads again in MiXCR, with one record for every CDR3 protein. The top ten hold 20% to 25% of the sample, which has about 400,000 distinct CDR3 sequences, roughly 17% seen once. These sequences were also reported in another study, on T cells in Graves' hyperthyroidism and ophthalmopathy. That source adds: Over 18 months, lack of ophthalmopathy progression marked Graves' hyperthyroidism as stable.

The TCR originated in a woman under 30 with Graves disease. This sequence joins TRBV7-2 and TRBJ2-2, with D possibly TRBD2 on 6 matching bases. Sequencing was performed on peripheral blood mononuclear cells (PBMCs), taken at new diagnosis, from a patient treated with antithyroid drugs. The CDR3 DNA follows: TGTGCCAGCAGCTTAAGCGCCCCGGGAGTCTCCACCGGGGAGCTGTTTTTT. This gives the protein CASSLSAPGVSTGELFF. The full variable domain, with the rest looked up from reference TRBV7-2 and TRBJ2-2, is GAGVSQSPSNKVTEKGKDVELRCDPISGHTALYWYRQSLGQGLEFLIYFQGNSAPDKSGLPSDRFSAERTGGSVSTLTIQRTQQEDSAVYLCASSLSAPGVSTGELFFGEGSRLTVL.